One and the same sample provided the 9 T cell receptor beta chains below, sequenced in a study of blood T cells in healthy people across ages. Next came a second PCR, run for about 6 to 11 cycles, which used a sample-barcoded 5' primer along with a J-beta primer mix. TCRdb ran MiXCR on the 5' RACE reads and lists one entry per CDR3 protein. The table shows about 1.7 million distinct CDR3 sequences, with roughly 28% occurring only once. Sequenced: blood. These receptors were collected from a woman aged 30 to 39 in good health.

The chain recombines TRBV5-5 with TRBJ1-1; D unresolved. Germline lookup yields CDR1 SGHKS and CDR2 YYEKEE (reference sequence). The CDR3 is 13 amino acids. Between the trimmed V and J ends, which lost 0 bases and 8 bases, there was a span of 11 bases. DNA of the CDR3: TGTGCCAGCAGCTTGGACGGGTGGACCGAAGCTTTCTTT. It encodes CASSLDGWTEAFF.

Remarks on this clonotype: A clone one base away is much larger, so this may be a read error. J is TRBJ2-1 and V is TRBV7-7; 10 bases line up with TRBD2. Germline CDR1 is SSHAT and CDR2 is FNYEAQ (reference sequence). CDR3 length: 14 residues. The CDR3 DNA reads TGTGCCGGCAGTCCAGGCCTAGCGGGGGTTGAGCAGTTCTTC. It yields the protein CAGSPGLAGVEQFF.

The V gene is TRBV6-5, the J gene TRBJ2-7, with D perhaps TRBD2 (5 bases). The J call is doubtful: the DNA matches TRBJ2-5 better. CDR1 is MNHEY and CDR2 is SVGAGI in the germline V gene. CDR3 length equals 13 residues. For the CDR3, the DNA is TGTGCCAGCAGTTCCCCGGGAACCGAGACCCAGTACTTC. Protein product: CASSSPGTETQYF.

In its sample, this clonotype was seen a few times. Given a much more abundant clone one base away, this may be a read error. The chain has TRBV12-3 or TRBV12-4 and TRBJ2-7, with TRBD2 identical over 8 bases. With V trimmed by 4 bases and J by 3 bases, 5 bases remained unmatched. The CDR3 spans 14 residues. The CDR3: CASSWVLAVYEQYF. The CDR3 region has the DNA TGTGCCAGCAGTTGGGTACTAGCGGTCTACGAGCAGTACTTC.

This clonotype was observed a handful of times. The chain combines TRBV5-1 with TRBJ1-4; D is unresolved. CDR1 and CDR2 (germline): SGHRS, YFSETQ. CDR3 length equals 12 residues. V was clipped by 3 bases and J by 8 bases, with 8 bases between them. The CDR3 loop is CASSYISEKLFF. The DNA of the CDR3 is TGCGCCAGCAGCTACATCTCGGAAAAACTGTTTTTT. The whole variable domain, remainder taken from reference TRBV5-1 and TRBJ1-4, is KAGVTQTPRYLIKTRGQQVTLSCSPISGHRSVSWYQQTPGQGLQFLFEYFSETQRNKGNFPGRFSGRQFSNSRSEMNVSTLELGDSALYLCASSYISEKLFFGSGTQLSVL.

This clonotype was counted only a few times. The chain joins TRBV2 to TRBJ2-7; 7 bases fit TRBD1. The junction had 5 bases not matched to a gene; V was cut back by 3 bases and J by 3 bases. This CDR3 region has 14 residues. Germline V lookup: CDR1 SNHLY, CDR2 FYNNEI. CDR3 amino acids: CASSDSDRVYEQYF. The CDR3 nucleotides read TGTGCCAGCAGTGACTCCGACAGGGTCTACGAGCAGTACTTC.

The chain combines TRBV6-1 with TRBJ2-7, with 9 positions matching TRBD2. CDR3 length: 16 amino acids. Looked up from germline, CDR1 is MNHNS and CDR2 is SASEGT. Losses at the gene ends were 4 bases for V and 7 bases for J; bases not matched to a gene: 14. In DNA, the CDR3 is TGTGCCAGCAGTGGTGGGGCGGGGGGGTCCTACAATGAGCAGTACTTC. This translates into CASSGGAGGSYNEQYF.

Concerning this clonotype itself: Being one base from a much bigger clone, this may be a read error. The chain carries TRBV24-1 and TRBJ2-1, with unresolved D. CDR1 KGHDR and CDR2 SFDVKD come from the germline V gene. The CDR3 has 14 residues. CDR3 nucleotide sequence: TGTGCCACCAGGGATTGGTCCGGCTACAATGAGCAGTTCTTC. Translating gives CATRDWSGYNEQFF.

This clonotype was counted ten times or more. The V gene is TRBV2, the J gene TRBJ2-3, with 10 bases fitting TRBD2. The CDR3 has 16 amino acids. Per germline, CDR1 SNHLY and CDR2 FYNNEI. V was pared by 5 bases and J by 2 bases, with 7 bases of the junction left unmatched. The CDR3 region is CASSPRLAGLTDTQYF. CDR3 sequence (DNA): TGTGCCAGCAGTCCAAGACTAGCGGGTCTCACAGATACGCAGTATTTT. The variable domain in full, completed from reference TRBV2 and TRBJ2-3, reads EPEVTQTPSHQVTQMGQEVILRCVPISNHLYFYWYRQILGQKVEFLVSFYNNEISEKSEIFDDQFSVERPDGSNFTLKIRSTKLEDSAMYFCASSPRLAGLTDTQYFGPGTRLTVL.